This T cell receptor (beta chain) was recovered during a study of cytomegalovirus exposure and HLA in healthy donors. The CDR3 length is 16 residues. The V end lost 1 base, the J end lost 0 bases, and 10 bases lay between the germline ends. Germline lookup yields CDR1 SGHTA and CDR2 FQGNSA. The PCR contained 60 Vbeta and 13 Jbeta primers. The assay was immunoSEQ multiplex PCR, and TCRdb's table has in-frame clones only and misses some. The data show roughly 93,000 clones, around 80% seen once. This chain links TRBV7-2 with TRBJ1-5; D possibly corresponds to TRBD1 (6 bases). This receptor was taken from a man aged 25 to 45 in good health and CMV-seronegative. Sequenced: PBMCs. In DNA form, the CDR3 reads TGTGCCAGCAGCTTAGAGGGGGATTATAGCAATCAGCCCCAGCATTTT. This translates into CASSLEGDYSNQPQHF.